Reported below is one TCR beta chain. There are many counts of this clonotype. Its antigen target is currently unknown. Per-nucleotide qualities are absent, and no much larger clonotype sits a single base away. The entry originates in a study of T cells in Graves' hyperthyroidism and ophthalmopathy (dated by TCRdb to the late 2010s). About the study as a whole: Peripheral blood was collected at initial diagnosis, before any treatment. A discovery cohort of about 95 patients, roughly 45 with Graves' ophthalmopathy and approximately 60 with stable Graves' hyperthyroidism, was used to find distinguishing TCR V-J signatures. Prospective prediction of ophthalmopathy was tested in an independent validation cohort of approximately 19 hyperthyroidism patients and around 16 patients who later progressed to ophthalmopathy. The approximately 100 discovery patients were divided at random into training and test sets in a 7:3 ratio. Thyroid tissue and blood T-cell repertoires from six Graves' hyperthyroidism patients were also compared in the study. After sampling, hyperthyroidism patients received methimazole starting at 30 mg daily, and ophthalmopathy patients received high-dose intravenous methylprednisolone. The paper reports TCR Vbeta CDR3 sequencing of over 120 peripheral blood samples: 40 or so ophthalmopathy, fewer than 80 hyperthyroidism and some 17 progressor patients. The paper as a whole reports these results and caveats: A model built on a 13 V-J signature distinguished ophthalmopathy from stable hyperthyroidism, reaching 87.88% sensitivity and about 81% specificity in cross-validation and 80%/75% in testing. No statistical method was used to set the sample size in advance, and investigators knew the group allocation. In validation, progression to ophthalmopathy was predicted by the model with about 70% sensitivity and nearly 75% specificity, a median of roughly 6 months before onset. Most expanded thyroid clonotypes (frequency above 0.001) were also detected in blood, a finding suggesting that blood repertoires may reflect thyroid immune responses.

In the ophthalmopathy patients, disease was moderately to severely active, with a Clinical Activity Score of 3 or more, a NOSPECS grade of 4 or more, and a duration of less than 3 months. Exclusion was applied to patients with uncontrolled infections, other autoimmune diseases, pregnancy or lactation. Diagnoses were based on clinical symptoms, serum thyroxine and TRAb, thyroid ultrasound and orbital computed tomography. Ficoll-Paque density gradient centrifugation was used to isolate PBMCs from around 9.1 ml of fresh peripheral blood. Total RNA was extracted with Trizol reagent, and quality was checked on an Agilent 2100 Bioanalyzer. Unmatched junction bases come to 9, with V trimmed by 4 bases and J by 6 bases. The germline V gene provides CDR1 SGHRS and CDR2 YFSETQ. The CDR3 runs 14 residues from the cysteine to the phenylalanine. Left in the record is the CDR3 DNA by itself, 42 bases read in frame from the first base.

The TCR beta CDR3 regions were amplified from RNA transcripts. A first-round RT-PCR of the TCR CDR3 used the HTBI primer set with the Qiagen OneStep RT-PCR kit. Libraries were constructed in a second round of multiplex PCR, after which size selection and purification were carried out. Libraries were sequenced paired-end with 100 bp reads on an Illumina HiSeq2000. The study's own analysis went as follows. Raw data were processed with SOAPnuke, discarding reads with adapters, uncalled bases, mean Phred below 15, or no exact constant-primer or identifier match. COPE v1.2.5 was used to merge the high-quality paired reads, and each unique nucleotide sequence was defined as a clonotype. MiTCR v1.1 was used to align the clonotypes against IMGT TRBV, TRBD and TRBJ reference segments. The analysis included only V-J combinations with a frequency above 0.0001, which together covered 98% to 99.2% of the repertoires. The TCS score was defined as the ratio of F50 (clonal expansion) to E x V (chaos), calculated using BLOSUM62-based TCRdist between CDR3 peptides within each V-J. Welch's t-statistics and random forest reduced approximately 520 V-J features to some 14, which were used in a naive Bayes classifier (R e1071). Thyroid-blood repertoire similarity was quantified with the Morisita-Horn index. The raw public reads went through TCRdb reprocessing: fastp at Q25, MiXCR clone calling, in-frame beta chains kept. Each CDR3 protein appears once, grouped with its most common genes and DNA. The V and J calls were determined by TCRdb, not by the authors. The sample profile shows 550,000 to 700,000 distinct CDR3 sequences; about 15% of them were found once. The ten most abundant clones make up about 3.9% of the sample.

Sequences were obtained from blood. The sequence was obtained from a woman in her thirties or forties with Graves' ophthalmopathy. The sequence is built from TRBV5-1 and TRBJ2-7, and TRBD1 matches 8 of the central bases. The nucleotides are TGCGCCAGCAGCCTTAGGACAGGGATCGTCGAGCAGTACTTC. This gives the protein CASSLRTGIVEQYF.